The clone carrying this T cell receptor (beta chain) was counted many times. No antigen is known for it. This CDR3 has 17 residues. V was cut by 4 bases and J by 2 bases, with 17 bases left in between. CDR1 KGHDR and CDR2 SFDVKD come from the germline V gene. This sample stems from a study of T-cell memory formation after mild COVID-19. Study context: Largely donor-specific sequence clusters came from a couple of donors.

5'RACE with constant-segment primers yielded barcoded, UMI-tagged TCR alpha and TCR beta cDNA libraries. TCRdb processed the 5' RACE reads anew with MiXCR; each CDR3 protein has one entry. The sample contains about 130,000 distinct CDR3 sequences, 5% to 6.5% of which appear only once. Overall study findings and caveats: CD8+ contracting clones occupied EMRA, while CD4+ ones occupied mainly CM and EM. Some clones that responded turned up in pre-infection memory, which suggests that cross-reactive memory joined in.

V and J are TRBV24-1 and TRBJ2-1, with D possibly being TRBD2 (6 bases). The clonotype originates from an adult woman who had mild COVID-19 (a few samples of this study predate the infection). Cell type and time point are not known. Material: PBMCs or a T cell subset sorted from them (not recorded which). CDR3 coding DNA: TGTGCCACCAGTGACTCGGACGGGAGTGTCACCTACAATGAGCAGTTCTTC. It codes for CATSDSDGSVTYNEQFF.